The source of this T cell receptor (beta chain) is a study of spatial heterogeneity in lung cancer (dated by TCRdb to about 2019). With regard to the full study: Beta-chain transcripts were consistently detected in greater numbers than alpha-chain transcripts, which likely reflected higher beta-chain transcript abundance. In the raw uncorrected reads, each unique combination of TCR and UMI appeared on average more than ten times. TCR alpha and beta repertoires were quantitatively compared across multiple tumor regions, matched nontumor lung and blood in non-small cell lung cancer. The study linked features of the TCR repertoire to counts of nonsynonymous mutations, which were determined by whole-exome sequencing of tumor tissue. Both alpha and beta chains were TCR-sequenced in approximately 220 tumor regions, about 69 matched nontumor lung samples and approximately 50 PBMC samples obtained at surgery.

What the authors observed across the whole study: Additional single-cell paired TCR alpha and beta sequencing was considered necessary to confirm, at a functional level, the hypothesis that regional TCRs recognize regional mutations. Ubiquitous expanded tumor TCRs were detected in blood more often at tumor resection than at routine follow-up.

Receptor libraries were prepared by 5' RACE. Sequencing used a NextSeq 500. To allow correction of PCR and sequencing errors, the TCR library protocol tagged every TCR cDNA molecule with a unique molecular identifier. The authors' analysis ran thus. TCR identification, UMI-based error correction and CDR3 extraction were performed with Decombinator tools. Expanded TCRs were defined as those above a frequency of 2 per 1,000, corresponding to the top 1% of the tumor frequency distribution. Each repertoire was subsampled 100 times to 5,000 TCRs, after which Renyi diversity was computed with the R vegan package. CDR3 similarity networks were constructed using string-kernel similarity of amino acid triplets, with links drawn between CDR3s whose pairwise similarity was above 0.82. TCRdb itself trimmed the public reads at Q25 with fastp, ran MiXCR and retained productive beta chains. Rows with a matching CDR3 protein are joined into one entry that keeps the most common DNA and genes. These V and J calls originate from TCRdb's pipeline instead of the authors' own analysis. The sample table lists about 38,000 distinct CDR3 sequences, roughly 8% of them with a count of one. The ten largest account for approximately 30% of the sample.

This clonotype has just a few counts. Its antigen remains undetermined. No base qualities exist here, and no much larger clone lies one base off it. Per the publication, the time point label means: sample taken at primary tumor resection. For TCR sequencing, whole RNA was extracted from tumor and nontumor lung tissue, or from cryopreserved PBMC samples, and no cell sorting was done. The donors were 70 or so patients from the lung TRACERx cohort who had early-stage, untreated non-small cell lung cancer. Only patients for whom sufficient RNA was available from at least two tumor regions were selected for TCR sequencing. Sequencing was performed on PBMCs, taken at surgery. The TCR sequence derives from a male donor with early-stage non-small cell lung cancer.

The CDR3 reads CASSPERTGWADTQYF. The DNA sequence reads TGTGCCAGCAGCCCGGAACGGACAGGTTGGGCAGATACGCAGTATTTT. The chain joins TRBV3-1 to TRBJ2-3; 7 central bases correspond to TRBD1. Trimmed from V: 4 bases; trimmed from J: 4 bases; junction bases lacking a gene match: 11. The CDR3 holds 16 amino acids from the cysteine to the phenylalanine. Only CDR3 DNA remains: 48 bases, in frame from the first base. CDR1 LGHDT and CDR2 YNNKEL are derived from the germline V gene (reference sequence).